The 7 T cell receptor beta chains given below trace back to one sample, sequenced in a study of blood T cell repertoires in COVID-19. Repertoires were generated with immunoSEQ multiplex PCR, while TCRdb's copy carries only in-frame clones and drops some. The repertoire holds hundreds of thousands of clones, with more than 75% as singletons. The sequencing input was peripheral blood. Receptor source: a human donor in a cohort sampled during active COVID-19.

This clone was detected a few times. The chain uses TRBV5-8 and TRBJ2-7; a weak D match, TRBD1 (6 bases). The CDR3 spans 12 residues. V lost 0 bases and J 7 bases, leaving 8 bases between the germline ends. The germline V gene encodes CDR1 SGHTS and CDR2 YDEGEE. The CDR3 loop is CASSLEGGEQYF. The CDR3 DNA follows: TGTGCCAGCAGCTTGGAAGGGGGTGAGCAGTACTTC.

This chain joins TRBV6-5 and TRBJ2-1, with 11 bases identical to TRBD1. The CDR3 spans 13 residues. The J segment lost 7 bases and the V segment lost 6 bases, leaving 2 bases of the junction unmatched. Germline CDR1 MNHEY, CDR2 SVGAGI. The CDR3 sequence is CASSGQGANEQFF. In DNA form, the CDR3 reads TGTGCCAGCAGCGGACAGGGGGCTAATGAGCAGTTCTTC.

The rearrangement uses TRBV6-1 and TRBJ2-1; 9 positions agree with TRBD2. Losses at the gene ends were 2 bases for V and 4 bases for J; bases not matched to a gene: 6. The CDR3 contains 16 residues. The V gene's germline CDR1 is MNHNS and CDR2 SASEGT. This CDR3 reads CASSEYSSGIYNEQFF. Here the CDR3 DNA reads TGTGCCAGCAGTGAATATTCTAGCGGGATATACAATGAGCAGTTCTTC.

This chain joins TRBV30 and TRBJ1-2; weak D call: TRBD1 (6 bases). V gave up 2 bases and J gave up 0 bases, with 22 bases separating them. The CDR3 is 18 residues long. Germline CDR1 reads GTSNPN; CDR2 reads SVGIG (reference sequence). The CDR3, as DNA: TGTGCCTGGAGTATACAGGGAATTTCTAGGTGGGCTAACTATGGCTACACCTTC. Translated, it gives CAWSIQGISRWANYGYTF.

This chain uses TRBV15 with TRBJ2-5; possibly TRBD2 for D (7 bases). Germline assignment: CDR1 LNHNV and CDR2 YYDKDF (reference sequence). The V end lost 0 bases, the J end lost 5 bases, and 13 bases lay between the germline ends. The length of the CDR3 is 15 residues. DNA for the CDR3: TGTGCCACCAGCAGAGATCCCGCGGGGGCGGAGACCCAGTACTTC. This encodes CATSRDPAGAETQYF.

This chain joins TRBV5-1 and TRBJ2-3; D not certain. V dropped 8 bases and J dropped 0 bases, with 7 bases sitting between them. The CDR3 covers 12 residues. The germline V gene has CDR1 SGHRS and CDR2 YFSETQ. The CDR3 nucleotides read TGCGCCAGTACCGGTAGCACAGATACGCAGTATTTT. Its translation: CASTGSTDTQYF.

The chain links TRBV4-1 to TRBJ2-5; D possibly corresponds to TRBD2 (6 bases). The CDR3 totals 16 residues. Germline V CDR1 and CDR2: MGHRA, YSYEKL. The V gene lost 0 bases and the J gene lost 5 bases, with 16 bases spanning the gap. In DNA form, the CDR3 reads TGCGCCAGCAGCCAAGATAGTGTGGGGGGTAGGGAGACCCAGTACTTC. It is translated as CASSQDSVGGRETQYF.